These T cell receptor beta chains were read from a single sample in a study of blood T cell repertoires in COVID-19. Produced via immunoSEQ multiplex PCR; TCRdb's table is partial and in-frame only. This repertoire shows about 380,000 clones, about 85% found once; its top ten account for 3.6%. Input material: peripheral blood. These receptors were obtained from a woman under 30 with acute or convalescent COVID-19. The CDR3 runs from the conserved cysteine through the conserved F or W. A D gene is named only where the DNA matches it firmly. Some rows have no size entry. The others give once, few or many, or a class for an expanded clone.

V	size	J	D	DNA	CDR3
TRBV14	NA	TRBJ2-1	TRBD2	TGTGCCAGCAGCTTGACTAGCGGGAGCTACAATGAGCAGTTCTTC	CASSLTSGSYNEQFF
TRBV18	NA	TRBJ1-1	NA	TGTGCCAGCTCACCACGGGCAGAGAAAGCTTTCTTT	CASSPRAEKAFF
TRBV10-2	NA	TRBJ1-2	TRBD1	TGCGCCAGCAGGGGGACAGGCTCACTTAACTATGGCTACACCTTC	CASRGTGSLNYGYTF
TRBV2	NA	TRBJ2-3	NA	TGTGCCAGCACAGCTATGGGGGCAGGGGCGAGCACAGATACGCAGTATTTT	CASTAMGAGASTDTQYF
TRBV27	NA	TRBJ1-6	TRBD1	TGTGCCAGCGGACAGGGATATAATTCACCCCTCCACTTT	CASGQGYNSPLHF
TRBV28	NA	TRBJ1-6	NA	TGTGCCAGCAGCCGTAAGAGCTCCTATAATTCACCCCTCCACTTT	CASSRKSSYNSPLHF
TRBV19	NA	TRBJ1-5	NA	TGTGCCAGTAGTCCCTACAGTGCGGGGGGGACCCAGCCCCAGCATTTT	CASSPYSAGGTQPQHF
TRBV6-1	NA	TRBJ1-3	NA	TGTGCCAGCAGTGAAAGGGGGGGTTGGGGCACCATATATTTT	CASSERGGWGTIYF
TRBV19	NA	TRBJ1-1	NA	TGTGCCAGTAGTGCAGGTACAGGGCTGACCACTGAAGCTTTCTTT	CASSAGTGLTTEAFF
TRBV12-3/TRBV12-4	NA	TRBJ1-1	TRBD1	TGTGCCGTTTTAGGACAGGGGTGGGATGAAGCTTTCTTT	CAVLGQGWDEAFF
TRBV30	NA	TRBJ1-6	NA	TGTGCCTGGAGAATCGACAGCTACAATTCACCCCTCCACTTT	CAWRIDSYNSPLHF
TRBV7-3	NA	TRBJ2-3	TRBD2	TGTGCCAGCAGCTTAAGAGGCGGGAGGGGAGATACGCAGTATTTT	CASSLRGGRGDTQYF
TRBV12-3/TRBV12-4	many	TRBJ1-2	NA	TGTGCCAGCAGTTTATCGGAGTATGGCTACACCTTC	CASSLSEYGYTF
TRBV10-2	NA	TRBJ1-1	NA	TGCGCCAGTAACAGGGTCGGCACTGAAGCTTTCTTT	CASNRVGTEAFF
TRBV19	NA	TRBJ1-3	NA	TGTGCCAGTAGTATGGTTGTGAGTGATAGTGGCACCATATATTTT	CASSMVVSDSGTIYF
TRBV3-1/TRBV3-2	NA	TRBJ2-2	TRBD2	TGTGCCAGCATCCGGGGGGAGACCGGGGAGCTGTTTTTT	CASIRGETGELFF
TRBV6-5	NA	TRBJ1-2	TRBD1	TGTGCCAGCAGTTCAGACAGGGTCTATGGCTACACCTTC	CASSSDRVYGYTF
TRBV5-6	NA	TRBJ2-3	TRBD1	TGTGCCAGCAGCTTCGGACAGGGCACAGATACGCAGTATTTT	CASSFGQGTDTQYF
TRBV11-2	NA	TRBJ1-2	TRBD1	TGTGCCAGCAGCTTAGATCGCATGCAGGGGGCCTATTATGGCTACACCTTC	CASSLDRMQGAYYGYTF
TRBV9	NA	TRBJ2-7	NA	TGTGCCAGCAGCGTAGGCCGACTGACCTACGAGCAGTACTTC	CASSVGRLTYEQYF
TRBV7-8	once	TRBJ2-7	NA	TGTGCCAGCAACGCGGGGTACGGCGAGCAGTACTTC	CASNAGYGEQYF
TRBV28	NA	TRBJ1-6	TRBD1	TGTGCCAGCCGGGGACAGGGTGTCTATAATTCACCCCTCCACTTT	CASRGQGVYNSPLHF
TRBV30	NA	TRBJ1-3	NA	TGTGCCTGGAGTGCCAGCGCTGGAAACACCATATATTTT	CAWSASAGNTIYF
TRBV9	NA	TRBJ1-3	NA	TGTGCCAGCAGCGTTGAGGGAAGGTCTGGAAACACCATATATTTT	CASSVEGRSGNTIYF